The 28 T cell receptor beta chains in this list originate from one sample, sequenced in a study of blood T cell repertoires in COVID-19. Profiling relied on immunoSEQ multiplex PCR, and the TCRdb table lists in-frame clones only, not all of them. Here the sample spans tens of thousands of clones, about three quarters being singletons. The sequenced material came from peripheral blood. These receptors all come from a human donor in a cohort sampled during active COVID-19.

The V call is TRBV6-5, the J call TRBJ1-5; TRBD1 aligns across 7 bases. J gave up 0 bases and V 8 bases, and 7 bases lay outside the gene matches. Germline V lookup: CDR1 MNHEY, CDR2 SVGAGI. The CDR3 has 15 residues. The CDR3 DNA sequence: TGTGCCAGCGGCCGACAGGGACATAGCAATCAGCCCCAGCATTTT. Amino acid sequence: CASGRQGHSNQPQHF.

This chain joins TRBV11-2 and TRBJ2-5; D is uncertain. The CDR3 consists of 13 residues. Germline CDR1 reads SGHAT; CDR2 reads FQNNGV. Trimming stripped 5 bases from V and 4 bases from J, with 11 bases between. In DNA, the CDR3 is TGTGCCAGCAGCCCCACTATCATAGAGACCCAGTACTTC. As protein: CASSPTIIETQYF.

The CDR3, as DNA: TGTGCCAGTAGTATTGATGGCGGGGCCTCTGGGGCCAACGTCCTGACTTTC. It codes for CASSIDGGASGANVLTF. V gene TRBV19 combines with J gene TRBJ2-6; perhaps TRBD2 as D (6 bases). The germline CDR1 and CDR2 sequences are LNHDA and SQIVND (reference sequence). The V gene lost 3 bases and the J gene lost 0 bases, with 12 bases spanning the gap. The CDR3 covers 17 residues.

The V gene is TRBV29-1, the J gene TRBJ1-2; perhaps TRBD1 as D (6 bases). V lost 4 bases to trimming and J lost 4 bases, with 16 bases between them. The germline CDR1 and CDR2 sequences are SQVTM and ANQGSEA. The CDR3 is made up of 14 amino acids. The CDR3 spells CSVVPPGALYGYTF. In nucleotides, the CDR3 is TGCAGCGTTGTGCCGCCAGGGGCCCTCTATGGCTACACCTTC.

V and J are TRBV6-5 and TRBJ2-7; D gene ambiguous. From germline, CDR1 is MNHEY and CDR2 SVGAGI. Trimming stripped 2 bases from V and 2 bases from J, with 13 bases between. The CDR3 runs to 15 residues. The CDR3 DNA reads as TGTGCCAGCAGTTACAAAGCCACCCTGGCCTACGAGCAGTACTTC. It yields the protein CASSYKATLAYEQYF.

The CDR3 coding sequence is TGTGCCAGCAGCTTGCGGAGTGGCGGGGAGCTGTTTTTT. The encoded protein is CASSLRSGGELFF. The chain links TRBV7-8 to TRBJ2-2; D is undetermined. V lost 3 bases, J lost 7 bases, and 9 bases lay in between. From germline, CDR1 is SGHVS and CDR2 FQNEAQ. The CDR3 length is 13 residues.

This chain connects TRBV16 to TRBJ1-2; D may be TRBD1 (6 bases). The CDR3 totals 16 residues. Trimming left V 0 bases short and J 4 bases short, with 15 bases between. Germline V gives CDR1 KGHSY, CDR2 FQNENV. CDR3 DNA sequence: TGTGCCAGCAGCCAATCCACGCAGGGGATTTTCTATGGCTACACCTTC. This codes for CASSQSTQGIFYGYTF.

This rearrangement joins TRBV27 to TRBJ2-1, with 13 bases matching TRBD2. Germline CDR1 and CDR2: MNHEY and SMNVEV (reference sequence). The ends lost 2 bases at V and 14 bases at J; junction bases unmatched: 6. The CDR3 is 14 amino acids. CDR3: CASSLPGLAGVKFF. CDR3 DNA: TGTGCCAGCAGTTTACCCGGACTAGCGGGAGTTAAGTTCTTC.

CDR3 sequence reads: CASSLERDKRYEQYF. The CDR3 DNA follows: TGTGCCAGCAGCTTAGAGCGGGATAAACGGTACGAGCAGTACTTC. The chain combines TRBV11-2 with TRBJ2-7, with D possibly TRBD2 on 6 matching bases. V was clipped by 0 bases and J by 4 bases, with 13 bases between them. The germline gives CDR1 SGHAT, CDR2 FQNNGV. The CDR3 totals 15 residues.

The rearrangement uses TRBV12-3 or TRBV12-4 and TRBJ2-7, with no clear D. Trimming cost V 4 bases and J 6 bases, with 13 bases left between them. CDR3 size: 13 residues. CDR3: CASSYGRPLEQYF. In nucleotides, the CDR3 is TGTGCCAGCAGTTACGGCAGGCCCCTCGAGCAGTACTTC.

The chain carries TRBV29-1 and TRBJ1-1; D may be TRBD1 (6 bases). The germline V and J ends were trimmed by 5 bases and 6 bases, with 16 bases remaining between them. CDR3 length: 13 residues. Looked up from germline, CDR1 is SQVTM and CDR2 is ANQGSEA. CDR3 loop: CSVQTGQYAEAFF. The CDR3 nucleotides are TGCAGCGTTCAAACGGGACAATACGCTGAAGCTTTCTTT. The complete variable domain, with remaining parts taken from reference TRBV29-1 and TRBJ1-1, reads SAVISQKPSRDICQRGTSLTIQCQVDSQVTMMFWYRQQPGQSLTLIATANQGSEATYESGFVIDKFPISRPNLTFSTLTVSNMSPEDSSIYLCSVQTGQYAEAFFGQGTRLTVV.

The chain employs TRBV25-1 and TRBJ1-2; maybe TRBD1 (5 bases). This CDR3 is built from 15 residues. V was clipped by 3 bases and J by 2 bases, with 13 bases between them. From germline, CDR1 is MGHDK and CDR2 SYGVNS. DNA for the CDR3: TGTGCCAGCAGTGACCCGGCAGGGATCAACTATGGCTACACCTTC. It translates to CASSDPAGINYGYTF.

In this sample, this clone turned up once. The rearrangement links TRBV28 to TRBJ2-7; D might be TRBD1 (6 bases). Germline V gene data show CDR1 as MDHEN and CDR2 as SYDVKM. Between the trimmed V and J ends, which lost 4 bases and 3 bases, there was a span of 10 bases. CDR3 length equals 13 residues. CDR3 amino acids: CASSSRQDYEQYF. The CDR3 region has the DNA TGTGCCAGCAGTTCCAGACAGGACTACGAGCAGTACTTC.

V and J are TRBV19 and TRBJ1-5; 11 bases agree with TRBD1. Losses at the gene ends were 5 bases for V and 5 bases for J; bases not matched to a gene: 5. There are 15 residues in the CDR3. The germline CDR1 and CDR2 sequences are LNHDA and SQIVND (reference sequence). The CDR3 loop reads CASSVGQGAHQPQHF. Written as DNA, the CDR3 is TGTGCCAGTAGTGTAGGACAGGGGGCTCATCAGCCCCAGCATTTT.

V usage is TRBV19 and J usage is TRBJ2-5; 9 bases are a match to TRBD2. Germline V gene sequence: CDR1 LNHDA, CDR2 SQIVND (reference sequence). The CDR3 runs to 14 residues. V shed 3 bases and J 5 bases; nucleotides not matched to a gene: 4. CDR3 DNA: TGTGCCAGTAGTATGGCGGGAGGGAAGGAGACCCAGTACTTC. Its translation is CASSMAGGKETQYF.

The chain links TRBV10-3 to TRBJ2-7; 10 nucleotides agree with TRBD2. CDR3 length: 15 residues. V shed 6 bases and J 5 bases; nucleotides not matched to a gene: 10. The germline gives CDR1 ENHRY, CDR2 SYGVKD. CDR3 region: CAISILAGVKNEQYF. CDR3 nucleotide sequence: TGTGCCATCAGCATTCTAGCGGGAGTAAAGAACGAGCAGTACTTC.

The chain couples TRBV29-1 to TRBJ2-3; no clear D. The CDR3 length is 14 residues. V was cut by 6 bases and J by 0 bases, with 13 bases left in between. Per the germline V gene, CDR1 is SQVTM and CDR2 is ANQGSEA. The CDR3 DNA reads TGCAGCGTACCAAGACATCTTAGCACAGATACGCAGTATTTT. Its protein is CSVPRHLSTDTQYF.

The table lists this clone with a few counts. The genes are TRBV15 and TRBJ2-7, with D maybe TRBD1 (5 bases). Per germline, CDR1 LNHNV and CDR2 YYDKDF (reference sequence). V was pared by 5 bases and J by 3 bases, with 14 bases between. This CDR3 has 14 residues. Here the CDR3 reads CATSRQQLVYEQYF. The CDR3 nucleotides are TGTGCCACCAGCCGACAGCAGTTAGTCTACGAGCAGTACTTC.

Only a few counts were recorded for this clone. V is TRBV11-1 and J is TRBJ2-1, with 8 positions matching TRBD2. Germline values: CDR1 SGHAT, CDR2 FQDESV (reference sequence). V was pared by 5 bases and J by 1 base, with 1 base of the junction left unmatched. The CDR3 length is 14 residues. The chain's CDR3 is CASSPGGSYNEQFF. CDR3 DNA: TGTGCCAGCAGCCCGGGGGGGTCCTACAATGAGCAGTTCTTC.

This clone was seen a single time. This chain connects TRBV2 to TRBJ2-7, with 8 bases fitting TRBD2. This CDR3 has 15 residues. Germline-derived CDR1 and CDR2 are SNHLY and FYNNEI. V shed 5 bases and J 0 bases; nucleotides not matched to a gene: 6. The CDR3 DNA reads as TGTGCCAGCAGTCGTAGCGGGATTAGCTCCTACGAGCAGTACTTC. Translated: CASSRSGISSYEQYF.

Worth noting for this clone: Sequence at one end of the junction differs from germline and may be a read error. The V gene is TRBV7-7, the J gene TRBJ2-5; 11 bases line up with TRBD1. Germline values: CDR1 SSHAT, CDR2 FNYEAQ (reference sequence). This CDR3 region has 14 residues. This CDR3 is CASSRDRGQETQYF. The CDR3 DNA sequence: TGTGCTAGCAGCCGGGACAGGGGGCAAGAGACCCAGTACTTC.

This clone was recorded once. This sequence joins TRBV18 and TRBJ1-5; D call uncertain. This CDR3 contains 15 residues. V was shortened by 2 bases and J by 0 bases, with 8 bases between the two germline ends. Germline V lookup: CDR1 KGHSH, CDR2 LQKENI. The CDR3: CASSPGPHSNQPQHF. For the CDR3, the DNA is TGTGCCAGCTCACCAGGGCCACATAGCAATCAGCCCCAGCATTTT.

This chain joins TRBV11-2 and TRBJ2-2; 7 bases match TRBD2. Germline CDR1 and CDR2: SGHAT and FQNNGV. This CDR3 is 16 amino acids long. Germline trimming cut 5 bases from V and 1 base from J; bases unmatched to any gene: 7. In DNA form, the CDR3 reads TGTGCCAGCAGCCGGGGCTCTAGCGGGAACACCGGGGAGCTGTTTTTT. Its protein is CASSRGSSGNTGELFF. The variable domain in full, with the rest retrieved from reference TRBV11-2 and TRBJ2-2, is EAGVAQSPRYKIIEKRQSVAFWCNPISGHATLYWYQQILGQGPKLLIQFQNNGVVDDSQLPKDRFSAERLKGVDSTLKIQPAKLEDSAVYLCASSRGSSGNTGELFFGEGSRLTVL.

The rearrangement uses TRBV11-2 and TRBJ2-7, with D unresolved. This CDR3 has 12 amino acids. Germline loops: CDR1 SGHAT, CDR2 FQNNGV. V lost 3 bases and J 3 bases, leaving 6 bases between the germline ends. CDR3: CASSLRFYEQYF. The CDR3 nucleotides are TGTGCCAGCAGCTTGAGATTCTACGAGCAGTACTTC.

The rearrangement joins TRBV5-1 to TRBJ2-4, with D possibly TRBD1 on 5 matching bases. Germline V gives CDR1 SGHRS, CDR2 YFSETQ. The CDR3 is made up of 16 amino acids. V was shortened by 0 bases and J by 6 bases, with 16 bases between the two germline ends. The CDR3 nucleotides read TGCGCCAGCAGCTTGGCTGGGGCAACCTCGGGAAACATTCAGTACTTC. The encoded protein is CASSLAGATSGNIQYF.

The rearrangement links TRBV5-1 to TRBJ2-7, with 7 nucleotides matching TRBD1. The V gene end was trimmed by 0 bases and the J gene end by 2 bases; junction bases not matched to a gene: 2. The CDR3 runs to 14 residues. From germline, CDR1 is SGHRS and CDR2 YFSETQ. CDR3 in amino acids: CASSLERGPYEQYF. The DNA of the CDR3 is TGCGCCAGCAGCTTGGAAAGGGGGCCCTACGAGCAGTACTTC.

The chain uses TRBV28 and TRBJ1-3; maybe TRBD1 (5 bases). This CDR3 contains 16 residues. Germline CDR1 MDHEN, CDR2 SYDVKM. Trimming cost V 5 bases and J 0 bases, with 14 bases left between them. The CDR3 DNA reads TGTGCCAGCAGTCCCCAAACAGGTTTCTCTGGAAACACCATATATTTT. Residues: CASSPQTGFSGNTIYF.

CDR3 region: CASSPQRPGQGDGETQYF. CDR3 DNA sequence: TGTGCCAGCAGCCCCCAAAGGCCCGGACAGGGGGACGGTGAGACCCAGTACTTC. The genes are TRBV7-2 and TRBJ2-5; the match to TRBD1 covers 10 bases. With V trimmed by 5 bases and J by 5 bases, 17 bases remained unmatched. The CDR3 length is 18 residues. Germline lookup yields CDR1 SGHTA and CDR2 FQGNSA. Drawing the rest from reference TRBV7-2 and TRBJ2-5, the complete variable domain is GAGVSQSPSNKVTEKGKDVELRCDPISGHTALYWYRQSLGQGLEFLIYFQGNSAPDKSGLPSDRFSAERTGGSVSTLTIQRTQQEDSAVYLCASSPQRPGQGDGETQYFGPGTRLLVL.